The rows below give T cell receptor beta chains drawn from one sample of a study of blood T cell repertoires in COVID-19. Method: immunoSEQ multiplex PCR; TCRdb's copy keeps in-frame clones and lacks some. The sample records around 270,000 clones, 91% being singletons. Sequenced sample: peripheral blood. These receptor sequences come from a person aged 18 to 30 with COVID-19, enrolled during active disease. CDR3s include the opening cysteine and the closing phenylalanine or tryptophan. A D gene is named only where the DNA matches it firmly. Clone size is stated in some rows and not others, as once, few, many or a class when expanded.

J: TRBJ2-3
size: .
V: TRBV2
D: TRBD2
DNA: TGTGCCAGCAGAGCGGGACTAGCGGGAGACACAGATACGCAGTATTTT
CDR3: CASRAGLAGDTDTQYF

J: TRBJ2-5
size: .
V: TRBV7-2
D: .
DNA: TGTGCCAGCAGTTTATATAGTGCGGAAGAGACCCAGTACTTC
CDR3: CASSLYSAEETQYF

J: TRBJ2-1
size: .
V: TRBV7-9
D: TRBD1
DNA: TGTGCCAGCAGCTTTACAGGGGGCGCAACAATCGAGCAGTTCTTC
CDR3: CASSFTGGATIEQFF

J: TRBJ1-6
size: .
V: TRBV30
D: TRBD1
DNA: TGTGCCTGGAGATGGACAGGGCTAAATTCACCCCTCCACTTT
CDR3: CAWRWTGLNSPLHF

J: TRBJ1-3
size: .
V: TRBV4-1
D: TRBD1
DNA: TGCGCCAGCAGGCCCCTTGGACAGGGCTACAACACCATATATTTT
CDR3: CASRPLGQGYNTIYF

J: TRBJ2-7
size: .
V: TRBV3-1/TRBV3-2
D: TRBD1
DNA: TGTGCCAGCAGCCAAGATGGTGGGACAGGGGCGGGAGAGCAGTACTTC
CDR3: CASSQDGGTGAGEQYF

J: TRBJ1-1
size: .
V: TRBV5-1
D: TRBD1
DNA: TGCGCCAGCAGCACGGGACAGGGCACTGGGGATGCTTTCTTT
CDR3: CASSTGQGTGDAFF

J: TRBJ2-7
size: .
V: TRBV20-1
D: .
DNA: TGCAGTGCGACAGGTGCTTTCGAGCAGTACTTC
CDR3: CSATGAFEQYF

J: TRBJ2-1
size: once
V: TRBV9
D: TRBD2
DNA: TGTGCCAGCAGTGCCGGACTAGCGGGAGCTGAGCAGTTCTTC
CDR3: CASSAGLAGAEQFF

J: TRBJ1-2
size: .
V: TRBV6-6
D: TRBD1
DNA: TGTGCCAGCAGTTACGAACCCCTCGACAGGGGGCATGGCTACACCTTC
CDR3: CASSYEPLDRGHGYTF

J: TRBJ2-4
size: .
V: TRBV5-6
D: TRBD2
DNA: TGTGCCAGCAGCCCGCCGTGGAGGGGAGGGGTAGCCAAAAACATTCAGTACTTC
CDR3: CASSPPWRGGVAKNIQYF

J: TRBJ2-5
size: .
V: TRBV11-2
D: .
DNA: TGTGCCAGCAGCTTAGACAGGGAAGAGACCCAGTACTTC
CDR3: CASSLDREETQYF